This note documents a single T cell receptor (beta chain) sequence. What it binds is unknown. The sample comes from a study of regulatory T cells in long-lasting Graves disease. Overall study findings and caveats: Comparison showed that persistent patients shared more public clonotypes (about 2,700) than new patients (nearly 1,000). It was in persistent disease that TRBV28, TRBJ1-2 and TRBJ2-5 were favored. Tissue studied was limited to peripheral blood, excluding thyroid tissue.

The time point here: persistent/refractory GD, antithyroid drugs over 5 years with positive TRAb. Scientists built the TCR library using RNA that was extracted from PBMCs. The CDR3 is 11 amino acids. V was clipped by 8 bases and J by 4 bases, with 8 bases between them. With iRepertoire HTBI primers and Arm-PCR of CDR3 regions, TCR beta libraries were built. TCRdb reanalysed the multiplex PCR reads using MiXCR and keeps one entry per CDR3 protein. The repertoire consists of roughly 470,000 distinct CDR3 sequences, with less than 25% occurring once and the leading ten covering over 7.5%. This chain joins TRBV12-3 or TRBV12-4 and TRBJ1-2; no reliable D call. Material: peripheral blood mononuclear cells (PBMCs), obtained when the disease was refractory, from a patient treated with antithyroid drugs. This receptor was taken from a female donor with Graves disease. The CDR3 here is CASLFLYGYTF. CDR3 coding DNA: TGTGCCAGCCTCTTTCTCTATGGCTACACCTTC.